Below, 10 T cell receptor beta chains from the same sample are listed, as sequenced in a study of T cell repertoires in cytomegalovirus infection. One entry per CDR3 protein results from TCRdb running MiXCR on the reads. The repertoire has 560,000 or so distinct CDR3 sequences, approximately 15% of them found once; the top ten carry roughly a quarter. The specimen was CD8+ T cells from PBMCs. These receptors originate from a human donor in good health (CMV status not recorded). Some clones in this sample may be carry-over from other donors' samples.

This clonotype has a handful of counts. The V and J genes are TRBV6-6 and TRBJ1-1; weak D call: TRBD1 (6 bases). Germline V CDR1 and CDR2: MNHNY, SVGAGI (reference sequence). The CDR3 is 19 amino acids. The V and J ends lost 0 bases and 6 bases respectively, with 26 bases between them. CDR3 loop: CASSYSYRSGTWDNPEAFF. The CDR3 bases are TGTGCCAGCAGTTACTCCTACCGGTCCGGGACATGGGACAACCCTGAAGCTTTCTTT.

This chain uses TRBV6-5 with TRBJ1-2; D gene unclear. Germline CDR1 is MNHEY and CDR2 is SVGAGI. The V gene lost 0 bases and the J gene lost 4 bases, with 15 bases spanning the gap. The CDR3 is made up of 16 amino acids. CDR3 DNA sequence: TGTGCCAGCAGTTACTCCTCGAACGGGCTCCCCTATGGCTACACCTTC. Its protein product is CASSYSSNGLPYGYTF.

As to this clonotype: Since the CDR3 does not end with the conserved phenylalanine or tryptophan, this likely comes from a read error. The chain joins TRBV6-1 to TRBJ2-7; D unclear. V lost 2 bases, J lost 0 bases, and 11 bases lay in between. Germline values: CDR1 MNHNS, CDR2 SASEGT. This CDR3 spans 15 amino acids. CDR3 in DNA: TGTGCCAGCAGTGAATATAGAGACAACTCCTACGAGCAGTACTTA. It encodes CASSEYRDNSYEQYL.

This clonotype was seen repeatedly, ten times or more. This chain uses TRBV19 with TRBJ2-4; a weak D match, TRBD2 (5 bases). Trimming shortened V by 7 bases and J by 1 base, and 14 bases separated the two germline ends. This CDR3 region has 15 residues. Germline loops: CDR1 LNHDA, CDR2 SQIVND (reference sequence). CDR3 loop: CASTEGPRAKNIQYF. CDR3 sequence (DNA): TGTGCCAGTACCGAGGGCCCTAGGGCCAAAAACATTCAGTACTTC.

The chain carries TRBV6-2 or TRBV6-3 and TRBJ2-7; unclear D gene. Trimming cost V 2 bases and J 8 bases, with 10 bases left between them. CDR1 is MNHEY and CDR2 is SVGEGT in the germline V gene. There are 12 residues in the CDR3. CDR3 amino acids: CASSYRGVQQYF. The CDR3 region has the DNA TGTGCCAGCAGTTACCGAGGAGTGCAGCAGTACTTC.

This clonotype was counted between two and nine times. V and J are TRBV7-6 and TRBJ2-7; possibly TRBD1 for D (6 bases). Germline CDR1 and CDR2: SGHVS and FNYEAQ. This CDR3 is 17 amino acids long. The ends were cut back, 4 bases at V and 6 bases at J, with 25 bases in the middle. DNA of the CDR3: TGTGCCAGCAGCTCGACAGGAGGTCGTACACCGGACGGCGAGCAGTACTTC. Amino acids: CASSSTGGRTPDGEQYF.

This clonotype occurred many times. The chain has TRBV28 and TRBJ2-7; D ambiguous. V was shortened by 8 bases and J by 5 bases, with 16 bases between the two germline ends. The CDR3 length is 13 residues. Germline loops: CDR1 MDHEN, CDR2 SYDVKM. DNA for the CDR3: TGTGCCAGCTTATGGCCAGGATCGAACGAGCAGTACTTC. The encoded protein is CASLWPGSNEQYF.

This clonotype was seen more than once but under ten times. The rearrangement uses TRBV12-3 or TRBV12-4 and TRBJ2-1; a possible D gene is TRBD2 (7 bases). Trimming cost V 4 bases and J 2 bases, with 12 bases left between them. The CDR3 sequence is 15 residues long. The chain's CDR3 is CASSWEGGPYNEQFF. DNA of the CDR3: TGTGCCAGCAGTTGGGAGGGGGGGCCCTACAATGAGCAGTTCTTC.

Ten or more counts support this clonotype. V and J are TRBV14 and TRBJ2-7, with D maybe TRBD1 (6 bases). Trimming removed 6 bases at V and 0 bases at J, with 9 bases between. CDR1 and CDR2 from the germline V gene are SGHDN and FVKESK. CDR3 length: 13 residues. CDR3 protein: CASRGDNSYEQYF. CDR3 nucleotide sequence: TGTGCCAGCAGGGGGGACAACTCCTACGAGCAGTACTTC.

This clonotype has a single count. Being one base from a much bigger clone, this may be a read error. This rearrangement joins TRBV7-9 to TRBJ2-7; no clear D gene. There are 14 residues in the CDR3. CDR1 and CDR2 (germline): SEHNR, FQNEAQ (reference sequence). V gave up 5 bases and J gave up 0 bases, with 11 bases separating them. The CDR3 sequence: CASSIPGASYEQYF. The CDR3 nucleotides are TGTGCCAGCAGCATACCGGGCGCCTCCTACGAGCAGTACTTC.